This TCR beta chain came from a study of OX40 agonist ivuxolimab in advanced cancers. Findings of the study overall: Expanded clones belonging to CD8+ T cells outnumbered, on average, those of CD4+.

Assay used: immunoSEQ multiplex PCR; TCRdb lists only in-frame clones, some missing. The table includes 35,000 to 40,000 clones, roughly 80% detected once. Concerning this clone: What it binds is unknown. Other DNA sequences in this specimen translate into the identical CDR3.

V was pared by 4 bases and J by 1 base, with 7 bases between. The CDR3 sequence is 13 residues long. Germline CDR1 reads MDHEN; CDR2 reads SYDVKM. The sequencing used CD4+ or CD8+ T cells sorted from blood, collected in a trial of the OX40 agonist ivuxolimab. This receptor was taken from an adult with an advanced solid tumor such as melanoma, head and neck, liver or kidney cancer. The V and J genes are TRBV28 and TRBJ1-2; D is unresolved. As DNA, the CDR3 is TGTGCCAGCAGTTCGACACTTAACTATGGCTACACCTTC. Residues: CASSSTLNYGYTF.